Shown below are 20 T cell receptor beta chains from a single sample sequenced in a study of blood T cell repertoires in COVID-19. Sequenced by immunoSEQ multiplex PCR; TCRdb stores in-frame clones only, minus some. The sample includes 200,000 to 250,000 clones, about 82% seen only once; the top ten take around 2.5%. The sample taken for sequencing was peripheral blood. These receptors were obtained from a woman aged 70-85 years with COVID-19, enrolled during active disease.

This sequence joins TRBV6-6 and TRBJ1-1, with TRBD1 as a possible D gene (6 bases). Trimming shortened V by 8 bases and J by 0 bases, and 10 bases separated the two germline ends. Germline CDR1 MNHNY, CDR2 SVGAGI (reference sequence). CDR3 size: 13 residues. CDR3 in DNA: TGTGCCAGCCGGACAGTCCTGAACACTGAAGCTTTCTTT. Its protein is CASRTVLNTEAFF.

This chain connects TRBV4-3 to TRBJ1-2; 10 positions agree with TRBD1. After removal of 4 bases from V and 0 bases from J, the junction contained 8 bases not matched to a gene. Germline loops: CDR1 LGHNA, CDR2 YSLEER. CDR3 size: 17 residues. In DNA, the CDR3 is TGCGCCAGCAGCCTCTTGACAGGGGGCCCTACTAACTATGGCTACACCTTC. Amino acids: CASSLLTGGPTNYGYTF.

The genes are TRBV29-1 and TRBJ2-3; the match to TRBD1 covers 9 bases. This CDR3 has 15 amino acids. Looked up from germline, CDR1 is SQVTM and CDR2 is ANQGSEA. The J segment lost 4 bases and the V segment lost 3 bases, leaving 8 bases of the junction unmatched. CDR3 nucleotides: TGCAGCGTTGAGGGGACAGGGATGAGGGCAGATACGCAGTATTTT. It codes for CSVEGTGMRADTQYF.

The chain recombines TRBV5-5 with TRBJ1-1; 7 positions agree with TRBD1. The CDR3 length is 13 residues. Trimming cost V 3 bases and J 7 bases; bases outside gene matches: 6. From germline, CDR1 is SGHKS and CDR2 YYEKEE (reference sequence). CDR3 in amino acids: CASSSSQGLEAFF. CDR3 in DNA: TGTGCCAGCAGCTCTTCACAGGGGCTTGAAGCTTTCTTT.

This clone has only one observation. The chain couples TRBV5-1 to TRBJ1-1; tentatively, D is TRBD1 (6 bases). This CDR3 is 16 amino acids long. Germline V gene data show CDR1 as SGHRS and CDR2 as YFSETQ. V was pared by 0 bases and J by 4 bases, with 16 bases between. The CDR3 DNA is TGCGCCAGCAGCTTGGGCGGGGGCGATGTAGCCACTGAAGCTTTCTTT. Encoded protein: CASSLGGGDVATEAFF.

This clone was seen more than once but under ten times. V usage is TRBV19 and J usage is TRBJ1-2, with D possibly TRBD1 on 5 matching bases. Trimming shortened V by 6 bases and J by 3 bases, and 11 bases separated the two germline ends. The CDR3 sequence is 13 residues long. CDR1 is LNHDA, CDR2 SQIVND, per germline (reference sequence). In nucleotides, the CDR3 is TGTGCCAGTAGCCAACAGGCGGACTATGGCTACACCTTC. Amino acid sequence: CASSQQADYGYTF.

The gene calls are TRBV5-8 and TRBJ1-5; a weak D match, TRBD1 (6 bases). With 2 bases removed from V and 7 bases from J, the gap between germline ends came to 10 bases. Germline V gene data show CDR1 as SGHTS and CDR2 as YDEGEE. The CDR3 covers 13 residues. The CDR3, as DNA: TGTGCCAGCAGCTTATTACAGGGCCAGCCCCAGCATTTT. This sequence encodes CASSLLQGQPQHF.

This clone was picked up a small number of times. The V gene is TRBV27, the J gene TRBJ1-1; maybe TRBD1 (6 bases). Germline lookup yields CDR1 MNHEY and CDR2 SMNVEV (reference sequence). V lost 6 bases, J lost 1 base, and 15 bases lay in between. The CDR3 is 15 amino acids. CDR3 sequence reads: CASSPGGGWNTEAFF. For the CDR3, the DNA is TGTGCCAGCAGCCCTGGGGGCGGGTGGAACACTGAAGCTTTCTTT.

Of note for this clone: One junction end disagrees with the germline gene, perhaps due to a read error. The chain recombines TRBV5-1 with TRBJ2-7, with 9 bases identical to TRBD1. This CDR3 has 15 amino acids. Germline assignment: CDR1 SGHRS and CDR2 YFSETQ. The CDR3 region has the DNA TGCGCCAGCAGCCCGGTTACAGGGGGCGGATACGGGCAGTACTTC. Translating gives CASSPVTGGGYGQYF.

V and J are TRBV10-3 and TRBJ1-2; 7 bases are a match to TRBD1. Germline loops: CDR1 ENHRY, CDR2 SYGVKD. The CDR3 consists of 14 residues. Trimming removed 6 bases from V and 8 bases from J; junction bases left unmatched: 12. CDR3 in DNA: TGTGCCATCAGGGGGACAGATCAAATGCGCGGCTACACCTTC. It yields the protein CAIRGTDQMRGYTF.

This sequence joins TRBV24-1 and TRBJ2-1, with TRBD2 identical over 7 bases. CDR3 size: 16 residues. V lost 0 bases to trimming and J lost 7 bases; unmatched junction nucleotides: 8. Germline V gene data show CDR1 as KGHDR and CDR2 as SFDVKD. CDR3 region: CATSDLSQRGENEQFF. The CDR3 nucleotides are TGTGCCACCAGTGATTTGTCCCAGCGGGGAGAAAATGAGCAGTTCTTC.

The rearrangement links TRBV5-4 to TRBJ2-2; 7 positions agree with TRBD2. The junction had 6 bases not matched to a gene; V was cut back by 3 bases and J by 1 base. Germline V gives CDR1 SGHNT, CDR2 YYREEE (reference sequence). The CDR3 totals 16 residues. The CDR3 sequence is CASSWGGNRNTGELFF. The CDR3 nucleotides read TGTGCCAGCAGCTGGGGGGGTAACCGGAACACCGGGGAGCTGTTTTTT.

The chain joins TRBV7-8 to TRBJ2-1, with TRBD2 matching over 7 bases. Germline V gene lookup returns CDR1 SGHVS and CDR2 FQNEAQ. V dropped 6 bases and J dropped 9; count of bases not matched to a gene: 17. This CDR3 is 16 amino acids long. CDR3 amino acids: CASSFSFGTTSGEQFF. CDR3 nucleotide sequence: TGTGCCAGCAGTTTTAGTTTCGGGACTACCTCAGGTGAGCAGTTCTTC. Together with reference TRBV7-8 and TRBJ2-1, the CDR3 gives the full variable domain: GAGVSQSPRYKVAKRGQDVALRCDPISGHVSLFWYQQALGQGPEFLTYFQNEAQLDKSGLPSDRFFAERPEGSVSTLKIQRTQQEDSAVYLCASSFSFGTTSGEQFFGPGTRLTVL.

In the case of this clone: Other DNA sequences within the sample encode an identical CDR3. J is TRBJ1-2 and V is TRBV18; the match to TRBD1 covers 7 bases. Germline V gene data show CDR1 as KGHSH and CDR2 as LQKENI. The V segment lost 2 bases and the J segment 3 bases; nucleotides outside the gene matches: 0. CDR3 length: 13 residues. This CDR3 reads CASSPDRDYGYTF. The CDR3 DNA follows: TGTGCCAGCTCACCAGACAGGGACTATGGCTACACCTTC.

The V and J genes are TRBV4-3 and TRBJ2-1; TRBD2 agrees at 10 bases. The V gene's germline CDR1 is LGHNA and CDR2 YSLEER. The V and J ends lost 0 bases and 5 bases, in that order; junction bases with no gene match: 7. This CDR3 contains 17 residues. CDR3 in DNA: TGCGCCAGCAGCCAAGATATAAGGACTAGCGGAAACAATGAGCAGTTCTTC. This codes for CASSQDIRTSGNNEQFF.

This chain links TRBV7-3 with TRBJ1-2, with a possible D match to TRBD1 (5 bases). The CDR3 extends over 20 amino acids. Trimming shortened V by 0 bases and J by 5 bases, and 28 bases separated the two germline ends. Germline values: CDR1 SGHTA, CDR2 FQGTGA. Here the CDR3 DNA reads TGTGCCAGCAGCTTAACCGGGACTCCTACACTCCGTGGTACTATGTATGGCTACACCTTC. Translated, it gives CASSLTGTPTLRGTMYGYTF.

The rearrangement links TRBV19 to TRBJ2-1; 9 bases align to TRBD2. This CDR3 comprises 14 residues. Germline values: CDR1 LNHDA, CDR2 SQIVND (reference sequence). The V and J ends lost 9 bases and 5 bases, in that order; junction bases with no gene match: 8. CDR3 sequence (DNA): TGTGCCAGCAGCCAGGGACTAGCAGACAATGAGCAGTTCTTC. Protein: CASSQGLADNEQFF. The full variable domain, completed using reference TRBV19 and TRBJ2-1, is DGGITQSPKYLFRKEGQNVTLSCEQNLNHDAMYWYRQDPGQGLRLIYYSQIVNDFQKGDIAEGYSVSREKKESFPLTVTSAQKNPTAFYLCASSQGLADNEQFFGPGTRLTVL.

The chain couples TRBV5-4 to TRBJ2-3; TRBD1 agrees at 8 bases. CDR3 length: 17 amino acids. CDR1 and CDR2 (germline): SGHNT, YYREEE (reference sequence). The ends lost 0 bases at V and 4 bases at J; junction bases unmatched: 10. CDR3 region: CASSLGRDRGRADTQYF. CDR3 in DNA: TGTGCCAGCAGCTTGGGCCGCGACAGGGGTCGCGCAGATACGCAGTATTTT.

The chain couples TRBV24-1 to TRBJ2-5, with 7 bases identical to TRBD1. The CDR3 is 19 residues long. Germline V gene lookup returns CDR1 KGHDR and CDR2 SFDVKD. J lost 3 bases, V lost 3 bases, and 18 bases had no gene match. This CDR3 reads CATSDRHFRDRYPKETQYF. The CDR3 coding sequence is TGTGCCACCAGTGATCGGCACTTCCGGGACAGATATCCTAAAGAGACCCAGTACTTC.

V usage is TRBV7-8 and J usage is TRBJ1-1; 9 bases align to TRBD1. This CDR3 has 15 amino acids. Germline values: CDR1 SGHVS, CDR2 FQNEAQ. The J segment lost 4 bases and the V segment lost 5 bases, leaving 8 bases of the junction unmatched. The CDR3 protein is CASSQSGQGATEAFF. The CDR3 nucleotides are TGTGCCAGCAGCCAGTCGGGACAGGGTGCCACTGAAGCTTTCTTT. The variable domain in full, completed from reference TRBV7-8 and TRBJ1-1, reads GAGVSQSPRYKVAKRGQDVALRCDPISGHVSLFWYQQALGQGPEFLTYFQNEAQLDKSGLPSDRFFAERPEGSVSTLKIQRTQQEDSAVYLCASSQSGQGATEAFFGQGTRLTVV.